Presented here are 31 T cell receptor beta chains from one specimen sequenced in a study of T-cell memory formation after mild COVID-19. TCRdb reprocessed the 5' RACE reads with MiXCR, giving one entry per CDR3 protein. The data contain approximately 170,000 distinct CDR3 sequences, approximately 12% of them singletons. The specimen sequenced was PBMCs or a T cell subset sorted from them (not recorded which). These receptors came from a man aged 18 to 35 who had mild COVID-19 (a few samples of this study predate the infection). Cell type and time point are not known.

V gene TRBV27 combines with J gene TRBJ2-7, with D unclear. CDR1 and CDR2 (germline): MNHEY, SMNVEV (reference sequence). The CDR3 is 14 amino acids. V lost 6 bases, J lost 2 bases, and 14 bases lay in between. As DNA, the CDR3 is TGTGCCAGCAGCTCCTTGGCAGCAACCTACGAGCAGTACGTC. Translation gives CASSSLAATYEQYV.

This clonotype has a handful of counts. V gene TRBV4-2 combines with J gene TRBJ1-6, with D possibly TRBD1 on 6 matching bases. CDR3 length: 15 residues. CDR1 and CDR2 from the germline V gene are LGHNA and YNFKEQ. The V end was cut by 1 base, the J end by 9 bases, with 13 bases between. The CDR3 coding sequence is TGTGCCAGCAGCCAAGGACAGGCCGGGAGTTCACCCCTCCACTTT. The encoded protein is CASSQGQAGSSPLHF.

This sequence joins TRBV9 and TRBJ1-2; D perhaps matches TRBD1 (5 bases). The germline V and J ends were trimmed by 0 bases and 4 bases, with 10 bases remaining between them. The length of the CDR3 is 14 residues. Germline CDR1 reads SGDLS; CDR2 reads YYNGEE. CDR3 residues: CASSVAEGLYGYTF. The CDR3 nucleotides are TGTGCCAGCAGCGTAGCGGAGGGGCTCTATGGCTACACCTTC.

V is TRBV5-1 and J is TRBJ1-6; D is uncertain. The V and J ends lost 4 bases and 10 bases respectively, with 12 bases between them. The CDR3 totals 13 residues. Germline assignment: CDR1 SGHRS and CDR2 YFSETQ. CDR3 nucleotides: TGCGCCAGCAGCAACTCCCCGGAGTCACCCCTCCACTTT. This sequence encodes CASSNSPESPLHF.

In this sample, this clonotype turned up a few times. The chain combines TRBV6-5 with TRBJ2-7; 8 positions match TRBD1. Trimming at V came to 4 bases and at J to 6 bases, leaving 8 bases not matched to a gene. The CDR3 extends over 14 amino acids. The germline gives CDR1 MNHEY, CDR2 SVGAGI. The CDR3 here is CASSFWTGFREQYF. CDR3 DNA sequence: TGTGCCAGCAGTTTTTGGACAGGGTTCCGCGAGCAGTACTTC.

This clonotype occurred many times. The V gene is TRBV7-9, the J gene TRBJ1-6; D is unresolved. Between the trimmed V and J ends, which lost 1 base and 7 bases, there was a span of 5 bases. This CDR3 comprises 13 residues. Germline CDR1 SEHNR, CDR2 FQNEAQ (reference sequence). The CDR3 bases are TGTGCCAGCAGCTTAGAAGGGAATTCACCCCTCCACTTT. Translation gives CASSLEGNSPLHF. Drawing the rest from reference TRBV7-9 and TRBJ1-6, the complete variable domain is DTGVSQNPRHKITKRGQNVTFRCDPISEHNRLYWYRQTLGQGPEFLTYFQNEAQLEKSRLLSDRFSAERPKGSFSTLEIQRTEQGDSAMYLCASSLEGNSPLHFGNGTRLTVT.

The chain employs TRBV7-2 and TRBJ1-2; D gene uncertain. Germline CDR1 is SGHTA and CDR2 is FQGNSA. The CDR3 covers 15 residues. The V end lost 5 bases, the J end lost 7 bases, and 20 bases lay between the germline ends. CDR3 in amino acids: CASSPHADGWGGYTF. CDR3 DNA: TGTGCCAGCAGCCCCCACGCCGACGGATGGGGTGGCTACACCTTC.

V usage is TRBV12-3 or TRBV12-4 and J usage is TRBJ2-1, with D unresolved. The CDR3 contains 11 residues. V lost 4 bases and J lost 6, with 4 bases in between. The CDR3 nucleotides are TGTGCCAGCAGTTCGACCAATGAGCAGTTCTTC. This sequence encodes CASSSTNEQFF.

The V call is TRBV5-1, the J call TRBJ2-5; TRBD2 matches 7 bases. V shed 7 bases and J 0 bases; nucleotides not matched to a gene: 6. The CDR3 has 14 amino acids. CDR1 SGHRS and CDR2 YFSETQ come from the germline V gene. The CDR3: CASGYGGYQETQYF. The CDR3 DNA reads as TGCGCCAGCGGATACGGGGGGTACCAAGAGACCCAGTACTTC.

Concerning this clonotype: One junction end does not reproduce the germline sequence, and a read error may be involved. The chain combines TRBV4-1 with TRBJ2-1; D possibly corresponds to TRBD2 (5 bases). The CDR3 runs to 13 residues. Germline CDR1 is MGHRA and CDR2 is YSYEKL. CDR3 loop: CASSQILVAGRVF. CDR3 sequence (DNA): TGCGCCAGCAGCCAGATACTAGTGGCGGGTAGGGTCTTC.

The chain joins TRBV12-3 or TRBV12-4 to TRBJ2-5, with 10 bases lining up with TRBD1. The CDR3 is 14 amino acids. The V and J ends lost 6 bases and 5 bases, in that order; junction bases with no gene match: 6. CDR3 sequence (DNA): TGTGCCAGCAGGCGACAGGGGGCCTCGGAGACCCAGTACTTC. Amino acid sequence: CASRRQGASETQYF.

This clonotype turned up a few times. The CDR3 sequence: CASTDRTSTGGTQYF. The CDR3 nucleotides read TGCGCCAGCACCGACCGGACGTCGACAGGCGGTACGCAGTATTTT. This chain uses TRBV5-1 with TRBJ2-3, with D possibly TRBD1 on 6 matching bases. The V end was cut by 6 bases, the J end by 8 bases, with 22 bases between. Germline CDR1 and CDR2: SGHRS and YFSETQ. This CDR3 spans 15 amino acids.

V usage is TRBV20-1 and J usage is TRBJ2-5; D is uncertain. Germline lookup yields CDR1 DFQATT and CDR2 SNEGSKA (reference sequence). The CDR3 contains 15 residues. Trimming left V 3 bases short and J 5 bases short, with 19 bases between. The DNA of the CDR3 is TGCAGTGCTAGTCCGAGGCGAGGTCCCAAGGAGACCCAGTACTTC. It yields the protein CSASPRRGPKETQYF.

This clonotype was detected only a few times. V gene TRBV28 combines with J gene TRBJ2-7; D is perhaps TRBD1 (7 bases). CDR3 length: 18 amino acids. Germline values: CDR1 MDHEN, CDR2 SYDVKM. Deletions cut 6 bases from V and 3 bases from J, with 27 bases between. The CDR3, as DNA: TGTGCCAGCAGAGGAGGGACAGCGAGGCCAAACGAGGACTACGAGCAGTACGTC. As protein: CASRGGTARPNEDYEQYV.

This clonotype showed up just a few times. V and J are TRBV5-1 and TRBJ2-7; D remains ambiguous. CDR1 SGHRS and CDR2 YFSETQ come from the germline V gene. Trimming shortened V by 0 bases and J by 0 bases, and 7 bases separated the two germline ends. This CDR3 region has 14 residues. The CDR3 region has the DNA TGCGCCAGCAGCTTGGCAGAGAGCTCCTACGAGCAGTACTTC. This codes for CASSLAESSYEQYF.

J is TRBJ1-1 and V is TRBV12-3 or TRBV12-4; D gene unclear. This CDR3 contains 14 residues. V lost 3 bases, J lost 3 bases, and 11 bases lay in between. The chain's CDR3 is CASSFVNWDTEAFF. CDR3 bases: TGTGCCAGCAGTTTTGTAAATTGGGACACTGAAGCTTTCTTT.

CDR3 amino acids: CASSLVPGNYGYTF. CDR3 in DNA: TGCGCCAGCAGCTTGGTCCCGGGTAACTATGGCTACACCTTC. The V call is TRBV5-1, the J call TRBJ1-2, with D hard to call. This CDR3 comprises 14 residues. CDR1 is SGHRS and CDR2 is YFSETQ in the germline V gene. Trimming left V 0 bases short and J 1 base short, with 7 bases between. Drawing the rest from reference TRBV5-1 and TRBJ1-2, the complete variable domain is KAGVTQTPRYLIKTRGQQVTLSCSPISGHRSVSWYQQTPGQGLQFLFEYFSETQRNKGNFPGRFSGRQFSNSRSEMNVSTLELGDSALYLCASSLVPGNYGYTFGSGTRLTVV.

This clonotype has only a few counts. V and J are TRBV7-3 and TRBJ2-1; 7 bases agree with TRBD1. V gave up 5 bases and J gave up 4 bases; unmatched junction bases: 2. Germline assignment: CDR1 SGHTA and CDR2 FQGTGA. The CDR3 is 13 residues long. The CDR3 bases are TGTGCCAGCAGCCGGGACAGATACAATGAGCAGTTCTTC. It is translated as CASSRDRYNEQFF.

Remarks on this clonotype: This clone may be a read error of a much larger clone one base away. The chain is built from TRBV5-1 and TRBJ2-5; TRBD2 might be the D (6 bases). Germline assignment: CDR1 SGHRS and CDR2 YFSETQ. This CDR3 region has 13 residues. Trimming stripped 5 bases from V and 4 bases from J, with 12 bases between. CDR3 in DNA: TGCGCCAGCAGTAGTAGCGGCAGAGAGACCCAGTACTTC. This encodes CASSSSGRETQYF.

This chain joins TRBV20-1 and TRBJ2-1; 8 positions agree with TRBD2. V was pared by 0 bases and J by 15 bases, with 4 bases of the junction left unmatched. Germline CDR1 DFQATT, CDR2 SNEGSKA (reference sequence). This CDR3 has 11 residues. The CDR3 reads CSARDRGGRFF. CDR3 in DNA: TGCAGTGCTAGAGATCGGGGGGGGCGGTTCTTC.

The DNA of the CDR3 is TGTGCCAGCAGTCCTCGGACAGGGAGGGGGAACACTGAAGCTTTCTTT. Protein: CASSPRTGRGNTEAFF. The chain combines TRBV12-3 or TRBV12-4 with TRBJ1-1; 8 bases match TRBD1. V lost 5 bases and J lost 1; bases outside the gene matches: 9. This CDR3 comprises 16 residues.

A few counts support this clonotype. V and J are TRBV5-5 and TRBJ2-3; no clear D gene. CDR3 length equals 17 residues. The V and J ends lost 3 bases and 0 bases respectively, with 17 bases between them. Germline lookup yields CDR1 SGHKS and CDR2 YYEKEE (reference sequence). The CDR3, as DNA: TGTGCCAGCAGCTATGGGCCGGGCGGTCCTAGCACAGATACGCAGTATTTT. Translating gives CASSYGPGGPSTDTQYF.

This clonotype was seen repeatedly, ten times or more. The chain uses TRBV29-1 and TRBJ2-1, with a possible D match to TRBD2 (6 bases). This CDR3 region has 14 residues. Trimming left V 8 bases short and J 6 bases short, with 20 bases between. Germline CDR1 reads SQVTM; CDR2 reads ANQGSEA. CDR3 in DNA: TGCAGCTTCGGGGCGGCGGGGACGGGCAATGAGCAGTTCTTC. Translation gives CSFGAAGTGNEQFF.

The sample holds a few counts of this clonotype. The chain uses TRBV12-5 and TRBJ2-1; 10 bases are shared with TRBD2. After removal of 6 bases from V and 13 bases from J, the junction contained 15 bases not matched to a gene. Germline V lookup: CDR1 LGHNT, CDR2 FRNRAP. The CDR3 consists of 15 residues. Here the CDR3 reads CASGRVPGLAMSQFF. As DNA, the CDR3 is TGTGCTAGTGGCCGAGTCCCGGGACTAGCGATGAGCCAGTTCTTC. The complete variable domain, with remaining parts taken from reference TRBV12-5 and TRBJ2-1, reads DARVTQTPRHKVTEMGQEVTMRCQPILGHNTVFWYRQTMMQGLELLAYFRNRAPLDDSGMPKDRFSAEMPDATLATLKIQPSEPRDSAVYFCASGRVPGLAMSQFFGPGTRLTVL.

This clonotype was observed a few times. The rearrangement links TRBV5-1 to TRBJ2-1, with 7 bases lining up with TRBD2. The CDR3 loop spans 14 amino acids. Trimming cost V 4 bases and J 8 bases; bases outside gene matches: 9. Looked up from germline, CDR1 is SGHRS and CDR2 is YFSETQ. CDR3 nucleotides: TGCGCCAGCAGCCCAGGACTAGTGGGGGATGAGCAGTTCTTC. Amino acids: CASSPGLVGDEQFF.

This clonotype was counted a few times. This chain uses TRBV11-2 with TRBJ2-1; a weak D match, TRBD2 (6 bases). The CDR3 spans 11 residues. The V and J ends lost 5 bases and 14 bases respectively, with 13 bases between them. CDR1 and CDR2 (germline): SGHAT, FQNNGV. CDR3 in DNA: TGTGCCAGCAGCCGAGGGGCGGGAAAGTTCTTC. As protein: CASSRGAGKFF.

This clonotype turned up a few times. The genes are TRBV4-2 and TRBJ2-3; D perhaps matches TRBD2 (6 bases). The CDR3 runs 16 residues. Germline V CDR1 and CDR2: LGHNA, YNFKEQ. Trimming took 4 bases from V and 2 from J, leaving 16 bases between them. The DNA of the CDR3 is TGTGCCAGCAGCCGCTTAGGGGTAGCGGACACAGATACGCAGTATTTT. This sequence encodes CASSRLGVADTDTQYF.

This clonotype has more than one count but fewer than ten. The gene calls are TRBV9 and TRBJ1-4; tentative D call: TRBD1 (5 bases). The V end was cut by 4 bases, the J end by 6 bases, with 22 bases between. This CDR3 comprises 17 residues. Germline V gives CDR1 SGDLS, CDR2 YYNGEE. Here the CDR3 reads CASSPEGKGREDEKLFF. The CDR3 DNA follows: TGTGCCAGCAGCCCCGAGGGGAAAGGCAGGGAGGATGAAAAACTGTTTTTT.

There are a few counts of this clonotype. CDR3 DNA: TGTGCCAGCAGTTCGGGACAGAGGCGTGGTGCTTTCTTT. Protein sequence: CASSSGQRRGAFF. This rearrangement joins TRBV5-8 to TRBJ1-1; 7 nucleotides match TRBD1. Germline CDR1 reads SGHTS; CDR2 reads YDEGEE. Trimming removed 5 bases from V and 11 bases from J; junction bases left unmatched: 12. CDR3 size: 13 residues. Based on the CDR3 plus reference TRBV5-8 and TRBJ1-1, the full variable domain is EAGVTQSPTHLIKTRGQQATLRCSPISGHTSVYWYQQALGLGLQFLLWYDEGEERNRGNFPPRFSGRQFPNYSSELNVNALELEDSALYLCASSSGQRRGAFFGQGTRLTVV.

The chain joins TRBV7-2 to TRBJ1-5, with 7 bases aligning to TRBD1. Per germline, CDR1 SGHTA and CDR2 FQGNSA. J lost 2 bases, V lost 4 bases, and 5 bases had no gene match. CDR3 size: 15 residues. Written as DNA, the CDR3 is TGTGCCAGCAGCTCACAGGGGACAGGCAATCAGCCCCAGCATTTT. This translates into CASSSQGTGNQPQHF.

This chain joins TRBV20-1 and TRBJ2-1; 12 bases align to TRBD2. This CDR3 region has 15 residues. Unmatched junction bases numbered 9, after V lost 5 bases and J lost 7 bases. In germline, CDR1 is DFQATT, CDR2 SNEGSKA (reference sequence). The CDR3 region is CSAEPTSGGGNEQFF. In nucleotides, the CDR3 is TGCAGTGCTGAACCGACTAGCGGGGGAGGTAATGAGCAGTTCTTC.